This TCR beta chain emerged from a study of cytomegalovirus exposure and HLA in healthy donors. The donors (healthy individuals) were bone marrow donors. Primers: 60 Vbeta forward and 13 Jbeta reverse. Data came from immunoSEQ multiplex PCR; TCRdb stores just in-frame clones and leaves some out. Among thousands of clones listed, around 53% were seen once. The study's findings and limits: A later analysis showed HLA-associated TCR beta chains outstripping equally common others in clonal expansion. A few CMV-associated chains proved CMV antigen-specific in vitro.

Germline-derived CDR1 and CDR2 are SQVTM and ANQGSEA. This CDR3 comprises 14 residues. Trimming left V 4 bases short and J 0 bases short, with 7 bases between. This clone turned up a few times. The antigen is unknown. This sequence originates from a man younger than 45 in good health and CMV-seropositive. Sequencing input: PBMCs. V gene TRBV29-1 combines with J gene TRBJ1-6; no firm D call. DNA of the CDR3: TGCAGCGTTGGGGAGAGCTCCTATAATTCACCCCTCCACTTT. Translation gives CSVGESSYNSPLHF.